The source of this TCR beta chain is a study of T cell responses to AZD1222 COVID-19 vaccine. Study-level information: Pooled in the analysis were second doses at about 4 or about 12 weeks.

As to this clone: The antigen remains undetermined.

Study results and caveats: At baseline, just 5 or 6 AZD1222 recipients tested seropositive.

CDR3 length: 15 residues. V gave up 2 bases and J gave up 3 bases, with 14 bases separating them. Looked up from germline, CDR1 is SGDLS and CDR2 is YYNGEE. The method was immunoSEQ multiplex PCR; TCRdb's version includes in-frame clones alone and lacks a portion of them. The sample consists of roughly 81,000 clones, about 90% of them appearing once. The chain is built from TRBV9 and TRBJ1-2; D not certain. The material sequenced was peripheral blood, taken on day 0 of AZD1222 vaccination. The sequence came from an adult in good health. CDR3 amino acids: CASSVGVAADYGYTF. Written as DNA, the CDR3 is TGTGCCAGCAGCGTGGGAGTGGCGGCAGACTATGGCTACACCTTC.